The rows below give T cell receptor beta chains drawn from one sample of a study of shared clonotypes between healthy human individuals. Clones were sequenced by immunoSEQ multiplex PCR, and TCRdb holds only the in-frame ones, with some missing. The sample lists 730,000 or so clones, about two thirds seen once, with 1.8% in the top ten. Sequencing was carried out using memory CD4+ T cells sorted from blood. The receptors were gathered from a young woman in good health. The CDR3 runs from the conserved cysteine through the conserved F or W. D genes are given only for firm matches. Some rows mark clone size as missing; the rest say once, few, many or name a class of expanded clone.

-	-	TRBV5-1	TRBJ2-7	TGCGCCAGCAGCTATTTAAGCAGGACCTACGAGCAGTACTTC	CASSYLSRTYEQYF
TRBD2	-	TRBV15	TRBJ2-7	TGTGCCACCAGCAGAGATCCTCCGGGACTAGCGGGTTCGGCGTGGCAGTACTTC	CATSRDPPGLAGSAWQYF
-	-	TRBV29-1	TRBJ2-3	TGCAGCGTTGAAGATCCTCTCACAGATACGCAGTATTTT	CSVEDPLTDTQYF
-	-	TRBV28	TRBJ2-7	TGTGCCGGCAGAAGGGCTGCCTCCTACGAGCAGTACTTC	CAGRRAASYEQYF
-	-	TRBV27	TRBJ2-3	TGTGCAACGACAGGGTTAGGCGGGACCGCAGATACGCAGTATTTT	CATTGLGGTADTQYF
-	-	TRBV29-1	TRBJ2-7	TGCAGCGTTGACGGGGACCCTCTGGGCGAGCAGTACTTC	CSVDGDPLGEQYF
-	few	TRBV19	TRBJ1-1	TGTGCCAGTAGACGTTCCCCGAACACTGAAGCTTTCTTT	CASRRSPNTEAFF
-	-	TRBV5-8	TRBJ2-7	TGTGCCAGCAGCTTGGTCCCCCAGGGGATGGTGCACGAGCAGTACTTC	CASSLVPQGMVHEQYF
TRBD1	-	TRBV14	TRBJ2-1	TGTGCCAGCAGCCCAACGACAGGGTCCTACAATGAGCAGTTCTTC	CASSPTTGSYNEQFF
-	once	TRBV28	TRBJ1-2	TGTGCCAGCAGTTTAAGGCAGTCCCGTTTCTATGGCTACACCTTC	CASSLRQSRFYGYTF
TRBD2	-	TRBV7-9	TRBJ2-7	TGTGCCAGCAGCCGTCGGGAGGGCCATAACGAGCAGTACTTC	CASSRREGHNEQYF
TRBD1	-	TRBV7-6	TRBJ2-7	TGTGCCAGCAGCTTAGGACAGGGGACCTACGAGCAGTACTTC	CASSLGQGTYEQYF
TRBD2	many	TRBV7-9	TRBJ2-3	TGTGCCAGCAGCTTAGTCGGAGCGGGAGGCCCTTCACCAGATACGCAGTATTTT	CASSLVGAGGPSPDTQYF
-	many	TRBV19	TRBJ2-5	TGTGCCAGTAGTATAGTACCGGGGTTAGGAGAGACCCAGTACTTC	CASSIVPGLGETQYF
-	-	TRBV30	TRBJ2-2	TGTGCCTGGAGGCGGGCGGAGGCGAACACCGGGGAGCTGTTTTTT	CAWRRAEANTGELFF
-	-	TRBV2	TRBJ1-3	TGTGCCAGCAGAACAGGGTCAGGCGGAAACACCATATATTTT	CASRTGSGGNTIYF
-	-	TRBV25-1	TRBJ1-1	TGTGCCAGCAGTGATACTAACATGAACACTGAAGCTTTCTTT	CASSDTNMNTEAFF
TRBD1	-	TRBV5-1	TRBJ2-5	TGCGCCAGCAGCGTGACAGGGGCACCCCTTGAGACCCAGTACTTC	CASSVTGAPLETQYF
-	-	TRBV28	TRBJ2-3	TGTGCCAGCAGCTCGGAACTTAGCGATACGCAGTATTTT	CASSSELSDTQYF
-	-	TRBV25-1	TRBJ2-1	TGTGCCAGCAGCTGGCAGGATAGGGAGTTCTTC	CASSWQDREFF
-	-	TRBV30	TRBJ2-7	TGTGCCTGGACTGAACAGACCTCTTCCTACGAGCAGTACTTC	CAWTEQTSSYEQYF
-	once	TRBV28	TRBJ2-3	TGTGCCACCACCCGTGCGACTCTCAACACAGATACGCAGTATTTT	CATTRATLNTDTQYF
-	-	TRBV5-1	TRBJ2-5	TGCGCCAGCAGTGTGGGAAGGGTCCAAGAGACCCAGTACTTC	CASSVGRVQETQYF
-	-	TRBV7-3	TRBJ2-3	TGTGCCAGCAGCGAGGGTTACCCTAGCACAGATACGCAGTATTTT	CASSEGYPSTDTQYF